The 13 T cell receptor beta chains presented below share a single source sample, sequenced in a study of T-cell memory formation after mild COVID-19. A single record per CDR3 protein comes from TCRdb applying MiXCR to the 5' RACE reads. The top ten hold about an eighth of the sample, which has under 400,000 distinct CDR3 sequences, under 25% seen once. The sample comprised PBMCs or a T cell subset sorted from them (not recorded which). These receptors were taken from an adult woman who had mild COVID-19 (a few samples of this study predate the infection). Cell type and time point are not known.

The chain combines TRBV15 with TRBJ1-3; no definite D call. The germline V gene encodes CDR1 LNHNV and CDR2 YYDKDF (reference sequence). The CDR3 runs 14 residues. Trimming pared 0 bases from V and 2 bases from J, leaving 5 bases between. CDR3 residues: CATSRDVAGNTIYF. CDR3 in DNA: TGTGCCACCAGCAGAGACGTGGCTGGAAACACCATATATTTT.

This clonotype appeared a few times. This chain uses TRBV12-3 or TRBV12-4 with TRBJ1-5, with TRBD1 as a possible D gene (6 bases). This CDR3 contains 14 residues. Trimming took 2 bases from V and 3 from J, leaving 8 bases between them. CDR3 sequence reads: CASSLRDNNQPQHF. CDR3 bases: TGTGCCAGCAGTTTACGGGACAACAATCAGCCCCAGCATTTT.

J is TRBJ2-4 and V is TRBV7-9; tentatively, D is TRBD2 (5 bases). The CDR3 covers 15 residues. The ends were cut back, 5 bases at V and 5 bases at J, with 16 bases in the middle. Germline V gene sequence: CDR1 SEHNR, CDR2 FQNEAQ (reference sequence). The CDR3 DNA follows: TGTGCCAGCAGCGACCGGGGTACGCCCGAAAACATTCAGTACTTC. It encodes CASSDRGTPENIQYF.

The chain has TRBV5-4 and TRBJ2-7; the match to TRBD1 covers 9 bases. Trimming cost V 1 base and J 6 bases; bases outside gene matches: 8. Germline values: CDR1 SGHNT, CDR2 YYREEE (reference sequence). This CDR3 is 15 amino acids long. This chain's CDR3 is CASSLRQGGRGEQYF. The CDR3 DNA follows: TGTGCCAGCAGCTTGAGACAGGGGGGACGCGGCGAGCAGTACTTC.

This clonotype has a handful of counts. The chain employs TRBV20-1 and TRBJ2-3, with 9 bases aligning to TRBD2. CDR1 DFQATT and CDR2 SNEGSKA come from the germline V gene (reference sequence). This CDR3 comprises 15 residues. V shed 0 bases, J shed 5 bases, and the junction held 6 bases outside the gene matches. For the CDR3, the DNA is TGCAGTGCTAGAGATAGCGGGAGCGTAGGAGATACGCAGTATTTT. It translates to CSARDSGSVGDTQYF.

CDR3 nucleotide sequence: TGTGCGACGGCGCCAACGGGCGGAAACACCATATATTTT. The encoded protein is CATAPTGGNTIYF. V usage is TRBV12-5 and J usage is TRBJ1-3, with D unresolved. CDR1 and CDR2 from the germline V gene are LGHNT and FRNRAP. The CDR3 covers 13 residues.

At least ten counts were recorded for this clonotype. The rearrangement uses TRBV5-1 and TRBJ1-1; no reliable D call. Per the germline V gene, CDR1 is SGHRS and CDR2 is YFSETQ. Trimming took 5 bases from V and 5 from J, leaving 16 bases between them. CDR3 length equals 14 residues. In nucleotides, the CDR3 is TGCGCCAGCAGGATTTCGGAACGGCGGACTGAAGCTTTCTTT. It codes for CASRISERRTEAFF.

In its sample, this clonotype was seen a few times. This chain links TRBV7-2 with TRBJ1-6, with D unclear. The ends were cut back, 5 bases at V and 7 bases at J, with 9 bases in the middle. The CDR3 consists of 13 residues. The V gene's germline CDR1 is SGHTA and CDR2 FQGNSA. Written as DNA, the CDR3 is TGTGCCAGCAGCCTTACACGGAATTCACCCCTCCACTTT. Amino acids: CASSLTRNSPLHF.

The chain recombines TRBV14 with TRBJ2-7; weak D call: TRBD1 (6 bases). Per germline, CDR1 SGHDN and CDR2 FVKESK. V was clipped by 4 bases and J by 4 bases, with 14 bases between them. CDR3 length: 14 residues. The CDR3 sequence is CASSLYGGGYEQYF. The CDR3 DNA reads TGTGCCAGCAGCCTCTATGGGGGCGGGTACGAGCAGTACTTC. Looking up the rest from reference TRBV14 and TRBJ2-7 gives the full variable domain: EAGVTQFPSHSVIEKGQTVTLRCDPISGHDNLYWYRRVMGKEIKFLLHFVKESKQDESGMPNNRFLAERTGGTYSTLKVQPAELEDSGVYFCASSLYGGGYEQYFGPGTRLTVT.

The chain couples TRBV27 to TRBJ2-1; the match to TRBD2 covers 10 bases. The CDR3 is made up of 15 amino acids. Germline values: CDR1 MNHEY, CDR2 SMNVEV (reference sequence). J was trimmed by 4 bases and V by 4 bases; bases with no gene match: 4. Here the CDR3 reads CASSSGLALYNEQFF. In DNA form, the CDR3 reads TGTGCCAGCAGTTCGGGACTAGCGTTATACAATGAGCAGTTCTTC.

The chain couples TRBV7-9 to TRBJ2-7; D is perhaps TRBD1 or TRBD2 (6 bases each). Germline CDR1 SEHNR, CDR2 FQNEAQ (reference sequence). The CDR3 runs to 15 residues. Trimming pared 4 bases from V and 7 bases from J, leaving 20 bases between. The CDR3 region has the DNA TGTGCCAGCAGCTCGCGGGACACTGGTGGGTGGGAGCAGTACTTC. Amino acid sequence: CASSSRDTGGWEQYF.

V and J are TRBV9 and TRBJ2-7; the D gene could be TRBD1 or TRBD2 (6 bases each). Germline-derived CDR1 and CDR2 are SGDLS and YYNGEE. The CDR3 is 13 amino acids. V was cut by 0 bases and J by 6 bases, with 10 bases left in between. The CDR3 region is CASSVGGGPEQYF. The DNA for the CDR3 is TGTGCCAGCAGCGTAGGAGGGGGGCCCGAGCAGTACTTC.

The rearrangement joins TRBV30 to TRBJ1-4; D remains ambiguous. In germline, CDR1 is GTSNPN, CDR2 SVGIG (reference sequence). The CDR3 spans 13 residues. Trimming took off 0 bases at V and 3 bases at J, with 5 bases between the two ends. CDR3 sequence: CAWSVRANEKLFF. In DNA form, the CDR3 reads TGTGCCTGGAGTGTTAGGGCTAATGAAAAACTGTTTTTT. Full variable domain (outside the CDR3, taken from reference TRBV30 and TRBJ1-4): SQTIHQWPATLVQPVGSPLSLECTVEGTSNPNLYWYRQAAGRGLQLLFYSVGIGQISSEVPQNLSASRPQDRQFILSSKKLLLSDSGFYLCAWSVRANEKLFFGSGTQLSVL.